This T cell receptor (beta chain) was profiled in a study of control samples from healthy donors and cancer patients. V lost 10 bases, J lost 7 bases, and 17 bases lay in between. Germline values: CDR1 MNHEY, CDR2 SMNVEV (reference sequence). This CDR3 region has 14 residues. The protocol was immunoSEQ multiplex PCR, while the TCRdb copy is restricted to in-frame clones and leaves out a portion. Seen here are 90,000 to 100,000 clones, around three quarters observed once, and the top ten hold approximately 10%. The chain joins TRBV27 to TRBJ1-6; TRBD1 might be the D (5 bases). Material for sequencing was blood. This clonotype was sampled from a woman aged 25 to 39 in good health. CDR3 protein: CATSEMQGNSPLHF. Here the CDR3 DNA reads TGTGCCACTTCGGAGATGCAGGGAAATTCACCCCTCCACTTT.